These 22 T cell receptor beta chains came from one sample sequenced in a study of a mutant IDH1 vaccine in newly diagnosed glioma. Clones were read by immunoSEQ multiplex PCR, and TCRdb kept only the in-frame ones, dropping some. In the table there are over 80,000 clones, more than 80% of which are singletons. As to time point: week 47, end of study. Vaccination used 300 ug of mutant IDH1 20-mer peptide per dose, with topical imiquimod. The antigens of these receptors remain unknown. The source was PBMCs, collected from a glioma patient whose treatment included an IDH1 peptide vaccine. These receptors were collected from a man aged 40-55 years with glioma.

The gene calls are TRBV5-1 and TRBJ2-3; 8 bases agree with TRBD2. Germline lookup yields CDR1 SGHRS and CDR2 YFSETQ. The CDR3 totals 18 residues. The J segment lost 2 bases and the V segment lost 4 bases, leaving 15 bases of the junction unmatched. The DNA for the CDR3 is TGCGCCAGCAGCCTCGACACGAGGGCGGGAGGATACACAGATACGCAGTATTTT. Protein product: CASSLDTRAGGYTDTQYF.

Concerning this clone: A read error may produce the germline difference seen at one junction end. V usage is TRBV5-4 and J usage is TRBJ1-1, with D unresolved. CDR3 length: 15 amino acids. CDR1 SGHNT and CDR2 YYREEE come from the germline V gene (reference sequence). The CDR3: CASSQDKVRNTEAFF. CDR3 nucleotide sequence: TGCGCCAGCAGCCAAGATAAGGTCAGGAACACTGAAGCTTTCTTT.

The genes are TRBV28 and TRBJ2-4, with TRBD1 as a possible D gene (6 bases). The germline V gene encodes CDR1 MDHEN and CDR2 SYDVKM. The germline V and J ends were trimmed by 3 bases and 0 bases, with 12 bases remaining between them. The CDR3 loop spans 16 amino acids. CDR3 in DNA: TGTGCCAGCAGTTTCAGGGGCCTACTAGCCAAAAACATTCAGTACTTC. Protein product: CASSFRGLLAKNIQYF.

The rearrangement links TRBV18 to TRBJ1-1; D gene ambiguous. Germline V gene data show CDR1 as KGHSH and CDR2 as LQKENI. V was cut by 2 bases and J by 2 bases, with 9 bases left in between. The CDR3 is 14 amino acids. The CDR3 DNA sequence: TGTGCCAGCTCACCAAATGGAGTTAACACTGAAGCTTTCTTT. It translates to CASSPNGVNTEAFF.

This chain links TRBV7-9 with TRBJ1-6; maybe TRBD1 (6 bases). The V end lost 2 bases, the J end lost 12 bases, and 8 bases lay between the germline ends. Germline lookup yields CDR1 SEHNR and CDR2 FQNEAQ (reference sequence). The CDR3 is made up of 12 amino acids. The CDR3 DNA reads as TGTGCCAGCAGCTTACCCAGGGGACCCCTCCACTTT. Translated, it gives CASSLPRGPLHF.

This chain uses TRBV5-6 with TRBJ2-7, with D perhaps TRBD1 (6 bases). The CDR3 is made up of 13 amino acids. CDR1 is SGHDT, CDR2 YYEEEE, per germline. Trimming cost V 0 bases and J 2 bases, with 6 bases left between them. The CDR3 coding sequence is TGTGCCAGCAGCTTGGAGGGGGCCTACGAGCAGTACTTC. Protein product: CASSLEGAYEQYF. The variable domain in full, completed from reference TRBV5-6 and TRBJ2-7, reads DAGVTQSPTHLIKTRGQQVTLRCSPKSGHDTVSWYQQALGQGPQFIFQYYEEEERQRGNFPDRFSGHQFPNYSSELNVNALLLGDSALYLCASSLEGAYEQYFGPGTRLTVT.

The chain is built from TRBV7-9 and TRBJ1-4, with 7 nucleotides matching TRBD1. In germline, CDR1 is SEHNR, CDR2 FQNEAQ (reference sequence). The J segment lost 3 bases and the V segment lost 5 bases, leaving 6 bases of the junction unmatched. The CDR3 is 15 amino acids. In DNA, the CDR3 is TGTGCCAGCAGCGTACAGACAGGGTCTAATGAAAAACTGTTTTTT. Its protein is CASSVQTGSNEKLFF.

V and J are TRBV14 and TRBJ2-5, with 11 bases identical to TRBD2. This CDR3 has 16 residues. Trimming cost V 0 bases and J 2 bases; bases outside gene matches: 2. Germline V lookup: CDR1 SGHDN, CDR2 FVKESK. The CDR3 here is CASSQDIAGGQETQYF. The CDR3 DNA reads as TGTGCCAGCAGCCAAGACATAGCGGGGGGGCAAGAGACCCAGTACTTC.

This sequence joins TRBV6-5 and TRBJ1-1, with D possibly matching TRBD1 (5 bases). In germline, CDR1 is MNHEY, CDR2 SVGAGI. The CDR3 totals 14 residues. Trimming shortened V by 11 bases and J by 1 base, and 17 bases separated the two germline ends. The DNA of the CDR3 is TGTGCCTCCTGGCGGGGGGTGGCGAACACTGAAGCTTTCTTT. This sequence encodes CASWRGVANTEAFF.

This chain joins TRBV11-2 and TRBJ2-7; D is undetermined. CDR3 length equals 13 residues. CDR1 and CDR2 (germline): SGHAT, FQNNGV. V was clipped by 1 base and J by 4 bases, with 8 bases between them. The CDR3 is CASSLVFAYEQYF. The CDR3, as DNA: TGTGCCAGCAGCTTAGTTTTCGCATACGAGCAGTACTTC.

The chain's CDR3 is CASSPSGSSYEQYF. The CDR3 DNA sequence: TGTGCCAGCAGCCCTAGCGGGAGCTCCTACGAGCAGTACTTC. The gene calls are TRBV5-4 and TRBJ2-7; 10 bases agree with TRBD2. Trimming at V came to 4 bases and at J to 0 bases, leaving 1 base not matched to a gene. Germline lookup yields CDR1 SGHNT and CDR2 YYREEE (reference sequence). The length of the CDR3 is 14 residues.

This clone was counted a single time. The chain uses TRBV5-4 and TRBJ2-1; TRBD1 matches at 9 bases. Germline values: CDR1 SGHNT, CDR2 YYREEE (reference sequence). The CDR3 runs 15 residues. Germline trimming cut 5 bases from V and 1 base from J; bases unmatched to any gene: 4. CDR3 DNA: TGTGCCAGCAGGAGACAGGGGGGGTCCTACAATGAGCAGTTCTTC. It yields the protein CASRRQGGSYNEQFF.

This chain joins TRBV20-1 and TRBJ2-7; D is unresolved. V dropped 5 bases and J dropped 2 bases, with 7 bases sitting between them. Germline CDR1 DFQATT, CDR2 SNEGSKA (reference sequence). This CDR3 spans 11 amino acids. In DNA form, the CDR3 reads TGCAGTGCTCCTAACCCCTACGAGCAGTACTTC. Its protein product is CSAPNPYEQYF.

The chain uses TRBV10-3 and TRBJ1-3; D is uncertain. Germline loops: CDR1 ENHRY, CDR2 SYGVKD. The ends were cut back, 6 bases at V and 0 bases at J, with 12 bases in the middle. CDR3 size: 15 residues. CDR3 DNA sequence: TGTGCCATCAGGCCAGGAGCCTGCTCTGGAAACACCATATATTTT. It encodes CAIRPGACSGNTIYF.

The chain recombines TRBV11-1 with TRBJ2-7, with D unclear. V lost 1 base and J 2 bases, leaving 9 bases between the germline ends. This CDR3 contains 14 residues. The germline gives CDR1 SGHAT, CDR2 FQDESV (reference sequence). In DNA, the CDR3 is TGTGCCAGCAGCTTAGAAACCGTAACCTACGAGCAGTACTTC. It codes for CASSLETVTYEQYF.

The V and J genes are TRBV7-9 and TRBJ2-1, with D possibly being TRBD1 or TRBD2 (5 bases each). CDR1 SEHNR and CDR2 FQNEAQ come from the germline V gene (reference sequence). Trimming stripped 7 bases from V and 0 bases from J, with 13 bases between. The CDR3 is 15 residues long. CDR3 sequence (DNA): TGTGCCAGCACCCGGGGCCTAAGCTCCTACAATGAGCAGTTCTTC. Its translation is CASTRGLSSYNEQFF.

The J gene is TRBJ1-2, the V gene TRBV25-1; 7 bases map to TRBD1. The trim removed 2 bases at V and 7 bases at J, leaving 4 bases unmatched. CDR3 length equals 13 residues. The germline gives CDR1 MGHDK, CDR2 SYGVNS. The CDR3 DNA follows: TGTGCCAGCAGTGAACAGGGGGGGACTGGCTACACCTTC. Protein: CASSEQGGTGYTF.

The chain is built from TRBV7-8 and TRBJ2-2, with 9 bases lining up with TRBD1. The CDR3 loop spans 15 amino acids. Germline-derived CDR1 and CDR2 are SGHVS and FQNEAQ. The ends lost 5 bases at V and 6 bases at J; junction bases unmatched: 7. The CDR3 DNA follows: TGTGCCAGCAGCCCGGGACAGGGAGTTTCCGGGGAGCTGTTTTTT. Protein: CASSPGQGVSGELFF.

CDR3 region: CASSESNGGGEETQYF. DNA for the CDR3: TGCGCCAGCAGTGAGTCGAACGGCGGGGGGGAAGAGACCCAGTACTTC. The V gene is TRBV10-1, the J gene TRBJ2-5, with 9 bases lining up with TRBD2. There are 16 residues in the CDR3. Germline CDR1 and CDR2: WNHNN and SYGVQD (reference sequence). The junction had 5 bases not matched to a gene; V was cut back by 0 bases and J by 3 bases.

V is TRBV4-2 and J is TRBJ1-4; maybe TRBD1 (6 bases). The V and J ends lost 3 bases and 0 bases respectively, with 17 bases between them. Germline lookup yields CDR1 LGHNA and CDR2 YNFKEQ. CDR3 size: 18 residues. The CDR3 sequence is CASSQTQGRSATNEKLFF. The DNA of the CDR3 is TGTGCCAGCAGCCAGACTCAGGGGCGTAGCGCAACTAATGAAAAACTGTTTTTT.

This chain's CDR3 is CASSYDWTSSYEQYF. The CDR3 nucleotides read TGTGCCAGCAGCTATGACTGGACGAGCTCCTACGAGCAGTACTTC. J is TRBJ2-5 and V is TRBV7-6; the D is unclear. The J call may be incorrect, as the DNA end agrees better with TRBJ2-7. The germline gives CDR1 SGHVS, CDR2 FNYEAQ. There are 15 residues in the CDR3.

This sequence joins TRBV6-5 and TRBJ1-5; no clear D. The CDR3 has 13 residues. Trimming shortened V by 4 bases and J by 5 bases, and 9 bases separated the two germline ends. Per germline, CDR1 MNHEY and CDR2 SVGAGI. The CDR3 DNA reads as TGTGCCAGCAGTTTGGAGCAGGATCAGCCCCAGCATTTT. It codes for CASSLEQDQPQHF.